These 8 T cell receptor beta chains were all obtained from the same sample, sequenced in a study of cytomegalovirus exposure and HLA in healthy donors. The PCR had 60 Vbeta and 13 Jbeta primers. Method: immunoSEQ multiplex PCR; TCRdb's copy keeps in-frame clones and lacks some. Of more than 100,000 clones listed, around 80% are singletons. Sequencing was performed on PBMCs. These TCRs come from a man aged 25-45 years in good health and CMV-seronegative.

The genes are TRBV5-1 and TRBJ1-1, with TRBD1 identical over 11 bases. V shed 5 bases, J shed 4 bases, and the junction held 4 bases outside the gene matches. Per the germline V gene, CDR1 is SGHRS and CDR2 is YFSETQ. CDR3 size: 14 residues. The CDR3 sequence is CASRGTGGGTEAFF. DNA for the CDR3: TGCGCCAGCAGGGGGACAGGGGGGGGCACTGAAGCTTTCTTT.

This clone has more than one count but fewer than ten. In DNA, the CDR3 is TGTGCCAGCAGTACAGGGTCCCTAGCCAAAAACATTCAGTACTTC. Translation gives CASSTGSLAKNIQYF. This chain joins TRBV2 and TRBJ2-4; D possibly corresponds to TRBD1 (6 bases). Germline CDR1 and CDR2: SNHLY and FYNNEI. The CDR3 extends over 15 amino acids. V was shortened by 5 bases and J by 0 bases, with 11 bases between the two germline ends.

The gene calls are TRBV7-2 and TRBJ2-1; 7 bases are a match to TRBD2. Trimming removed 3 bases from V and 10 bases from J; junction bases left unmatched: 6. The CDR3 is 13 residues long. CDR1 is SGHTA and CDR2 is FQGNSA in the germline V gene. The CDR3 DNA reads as TGTGCCAGCAGCTTGCGGGGGAGGCGCGAGCAGTTCTTC. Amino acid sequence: CASSLRGRREQFF. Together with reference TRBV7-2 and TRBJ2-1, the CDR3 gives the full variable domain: GAGVSQSPSNKVTEKGKDVELRCDPISGHTALYWYRQSLGQGLEFLIYFQGNSAPDKSGLPSDRFSAERTGGSVSTLTIQRTQQEDSAVYLCASSLRGRREQFFGPGTRLTVL.

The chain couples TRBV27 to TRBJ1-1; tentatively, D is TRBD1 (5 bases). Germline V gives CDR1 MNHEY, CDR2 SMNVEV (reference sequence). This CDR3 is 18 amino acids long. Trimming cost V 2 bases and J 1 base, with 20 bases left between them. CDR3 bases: TGTGCCAGCAGTTTACATACCATTCTACAGGATCCGAACACTGAAGCTTTCTTT. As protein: CASSLHTILQDPNTEAFF.

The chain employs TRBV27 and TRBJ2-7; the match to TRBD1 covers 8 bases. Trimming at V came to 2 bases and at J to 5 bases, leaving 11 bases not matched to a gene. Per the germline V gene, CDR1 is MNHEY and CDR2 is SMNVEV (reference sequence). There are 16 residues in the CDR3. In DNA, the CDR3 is TGTGCCAGCAGTTTACGGTTGGCAGGGGGCTTCAACGAGCAGTACTTC. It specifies CASSLRLAGGFNEQYF.

Here the CDR3 reads CVRSSLESGGAGSNQPQHF. CDR3 nucleotides: TGTGTCAGAAGCTCCCTTGAGTCAGGGGGCGCCGGGAGCAATCAGCCCCAGCATTTT. The J gene is TRBJ1-5, the V gene TRBV7-5; the listed D gene, TRBD1, was not tested against the DNA. TRBV7-5 is a known pseudogene. This CDR3 spans 19 amino acids.

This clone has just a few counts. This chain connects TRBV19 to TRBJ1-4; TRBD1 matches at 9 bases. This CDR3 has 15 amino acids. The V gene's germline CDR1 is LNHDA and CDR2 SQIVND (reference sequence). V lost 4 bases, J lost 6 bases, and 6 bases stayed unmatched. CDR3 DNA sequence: TGTGCCAGTAGTACCGCCGGGACAGGGTATGAAAAACTGTTTTTT. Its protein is CASSTAGTGYEKLFF.

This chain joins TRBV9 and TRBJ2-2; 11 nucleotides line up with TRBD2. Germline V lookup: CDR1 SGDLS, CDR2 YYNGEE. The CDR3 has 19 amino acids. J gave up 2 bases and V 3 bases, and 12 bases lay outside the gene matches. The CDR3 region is CASSALGLAVGSNTGELFF. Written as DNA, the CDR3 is TGTGCCAGCAGCGCCTTGGGACTAGCGGTCGGAAGCAACACCGGGGAGCTGTTTTTT. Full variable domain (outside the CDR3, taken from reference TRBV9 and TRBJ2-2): DSGVTQTPKHLITATGQRVTLRCSPRSGDLSVYWYQQSLDQGLQFLIQYYNGEERAKGNILERFSAQQFPDLHSELNLSSLELGDSALYFCASSALGLAVGSNTGELFFGEGSRLTVL.